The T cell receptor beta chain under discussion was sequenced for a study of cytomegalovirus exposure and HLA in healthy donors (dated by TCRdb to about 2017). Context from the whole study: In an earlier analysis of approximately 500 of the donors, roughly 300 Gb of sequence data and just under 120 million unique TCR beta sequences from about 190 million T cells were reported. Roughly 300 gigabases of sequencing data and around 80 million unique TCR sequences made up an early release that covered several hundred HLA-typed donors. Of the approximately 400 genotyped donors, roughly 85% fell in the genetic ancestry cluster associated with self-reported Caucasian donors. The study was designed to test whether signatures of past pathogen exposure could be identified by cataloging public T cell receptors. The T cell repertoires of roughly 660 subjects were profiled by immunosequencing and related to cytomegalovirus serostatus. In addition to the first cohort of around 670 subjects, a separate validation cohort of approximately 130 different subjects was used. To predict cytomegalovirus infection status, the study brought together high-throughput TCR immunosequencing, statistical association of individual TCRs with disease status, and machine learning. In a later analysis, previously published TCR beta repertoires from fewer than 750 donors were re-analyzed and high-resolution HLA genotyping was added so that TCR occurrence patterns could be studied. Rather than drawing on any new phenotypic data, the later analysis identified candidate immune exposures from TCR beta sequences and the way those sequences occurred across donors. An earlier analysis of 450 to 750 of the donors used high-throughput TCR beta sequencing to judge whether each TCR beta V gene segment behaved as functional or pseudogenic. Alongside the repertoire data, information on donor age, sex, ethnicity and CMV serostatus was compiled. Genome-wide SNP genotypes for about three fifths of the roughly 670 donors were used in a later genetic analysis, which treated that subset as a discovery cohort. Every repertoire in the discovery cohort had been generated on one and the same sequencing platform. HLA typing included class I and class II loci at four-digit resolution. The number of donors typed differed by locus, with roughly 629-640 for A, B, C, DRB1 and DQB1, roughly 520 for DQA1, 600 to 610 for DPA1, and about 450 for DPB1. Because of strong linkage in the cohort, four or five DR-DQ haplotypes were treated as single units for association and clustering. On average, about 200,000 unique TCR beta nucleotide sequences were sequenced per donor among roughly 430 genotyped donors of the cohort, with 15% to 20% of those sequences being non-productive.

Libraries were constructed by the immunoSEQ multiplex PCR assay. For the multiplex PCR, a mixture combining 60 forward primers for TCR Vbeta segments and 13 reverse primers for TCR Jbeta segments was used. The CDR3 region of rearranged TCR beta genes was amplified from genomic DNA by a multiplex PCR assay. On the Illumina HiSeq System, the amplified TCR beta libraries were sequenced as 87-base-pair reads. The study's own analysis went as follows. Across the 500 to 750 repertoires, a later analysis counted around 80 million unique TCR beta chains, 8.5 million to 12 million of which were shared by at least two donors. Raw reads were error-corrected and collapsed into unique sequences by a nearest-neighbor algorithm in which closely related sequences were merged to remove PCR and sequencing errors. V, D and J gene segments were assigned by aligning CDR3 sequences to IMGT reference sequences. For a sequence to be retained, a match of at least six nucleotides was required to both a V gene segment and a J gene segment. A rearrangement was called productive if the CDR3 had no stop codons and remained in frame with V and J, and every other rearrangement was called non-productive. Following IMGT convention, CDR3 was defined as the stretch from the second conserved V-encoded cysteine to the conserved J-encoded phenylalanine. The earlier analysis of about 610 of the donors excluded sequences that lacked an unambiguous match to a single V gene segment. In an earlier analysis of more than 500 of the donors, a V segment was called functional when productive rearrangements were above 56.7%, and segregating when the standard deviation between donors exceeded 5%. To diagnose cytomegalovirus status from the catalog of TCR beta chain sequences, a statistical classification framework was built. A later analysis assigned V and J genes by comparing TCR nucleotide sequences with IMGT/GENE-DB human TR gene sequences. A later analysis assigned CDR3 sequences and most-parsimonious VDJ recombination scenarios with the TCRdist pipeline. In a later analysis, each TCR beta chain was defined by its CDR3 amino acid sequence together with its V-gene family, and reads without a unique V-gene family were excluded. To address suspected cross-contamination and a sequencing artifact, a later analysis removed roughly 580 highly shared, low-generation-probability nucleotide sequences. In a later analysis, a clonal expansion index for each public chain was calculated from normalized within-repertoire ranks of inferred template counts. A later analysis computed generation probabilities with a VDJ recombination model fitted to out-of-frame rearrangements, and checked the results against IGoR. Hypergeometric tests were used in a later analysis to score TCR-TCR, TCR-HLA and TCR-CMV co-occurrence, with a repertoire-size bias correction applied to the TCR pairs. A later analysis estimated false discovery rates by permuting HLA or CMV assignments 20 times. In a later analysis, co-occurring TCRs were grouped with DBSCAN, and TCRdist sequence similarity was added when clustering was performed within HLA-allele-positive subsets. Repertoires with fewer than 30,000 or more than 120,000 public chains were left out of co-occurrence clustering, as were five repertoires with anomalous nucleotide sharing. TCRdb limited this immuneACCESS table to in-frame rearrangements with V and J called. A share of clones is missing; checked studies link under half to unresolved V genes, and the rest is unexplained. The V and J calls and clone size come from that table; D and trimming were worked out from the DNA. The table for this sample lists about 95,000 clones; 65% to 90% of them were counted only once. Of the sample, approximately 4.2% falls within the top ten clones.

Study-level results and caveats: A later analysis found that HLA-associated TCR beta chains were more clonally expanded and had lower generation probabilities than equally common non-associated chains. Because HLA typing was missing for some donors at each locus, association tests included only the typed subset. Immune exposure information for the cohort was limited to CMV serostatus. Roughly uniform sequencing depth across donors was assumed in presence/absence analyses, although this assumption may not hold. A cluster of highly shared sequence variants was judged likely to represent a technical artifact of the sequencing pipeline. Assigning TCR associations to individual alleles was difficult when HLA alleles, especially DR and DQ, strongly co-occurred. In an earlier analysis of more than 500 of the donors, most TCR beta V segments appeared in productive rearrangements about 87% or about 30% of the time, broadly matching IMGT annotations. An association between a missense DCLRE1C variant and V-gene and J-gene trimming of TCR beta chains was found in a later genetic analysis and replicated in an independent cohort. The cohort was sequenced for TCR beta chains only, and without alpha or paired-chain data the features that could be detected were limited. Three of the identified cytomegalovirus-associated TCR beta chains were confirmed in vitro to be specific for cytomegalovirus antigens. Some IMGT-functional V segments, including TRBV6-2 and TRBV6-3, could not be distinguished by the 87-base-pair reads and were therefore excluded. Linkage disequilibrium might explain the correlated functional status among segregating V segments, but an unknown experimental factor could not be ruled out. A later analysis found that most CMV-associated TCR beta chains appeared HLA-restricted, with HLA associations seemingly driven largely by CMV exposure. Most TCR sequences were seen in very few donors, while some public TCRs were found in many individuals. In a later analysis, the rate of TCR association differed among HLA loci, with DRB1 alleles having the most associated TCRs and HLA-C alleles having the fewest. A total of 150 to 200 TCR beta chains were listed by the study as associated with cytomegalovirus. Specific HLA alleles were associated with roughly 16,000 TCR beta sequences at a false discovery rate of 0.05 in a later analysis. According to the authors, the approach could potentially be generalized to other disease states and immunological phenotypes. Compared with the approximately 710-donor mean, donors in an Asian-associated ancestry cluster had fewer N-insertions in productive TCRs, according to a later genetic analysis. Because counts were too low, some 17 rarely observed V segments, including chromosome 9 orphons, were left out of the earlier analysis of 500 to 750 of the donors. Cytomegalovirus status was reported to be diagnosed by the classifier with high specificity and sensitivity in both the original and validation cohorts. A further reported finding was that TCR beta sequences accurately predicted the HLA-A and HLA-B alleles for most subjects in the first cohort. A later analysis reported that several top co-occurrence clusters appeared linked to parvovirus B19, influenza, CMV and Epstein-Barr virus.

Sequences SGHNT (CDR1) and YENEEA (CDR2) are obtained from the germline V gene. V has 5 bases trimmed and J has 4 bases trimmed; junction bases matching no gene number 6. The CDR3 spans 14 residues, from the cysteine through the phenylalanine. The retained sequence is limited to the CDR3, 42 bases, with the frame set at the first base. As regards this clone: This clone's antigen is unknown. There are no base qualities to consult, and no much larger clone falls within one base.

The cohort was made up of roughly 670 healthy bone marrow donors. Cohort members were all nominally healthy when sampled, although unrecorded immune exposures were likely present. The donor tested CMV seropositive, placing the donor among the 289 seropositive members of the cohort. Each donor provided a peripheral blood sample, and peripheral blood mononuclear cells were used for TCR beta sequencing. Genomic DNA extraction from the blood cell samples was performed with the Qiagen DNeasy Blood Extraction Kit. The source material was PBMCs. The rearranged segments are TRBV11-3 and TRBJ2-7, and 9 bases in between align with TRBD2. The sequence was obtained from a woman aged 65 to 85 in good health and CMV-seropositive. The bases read TGTGCCAGCAGCCCGGCTAGCGGGATATACGAGCAGTACTTC. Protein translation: CASSPASGIYEQYF.